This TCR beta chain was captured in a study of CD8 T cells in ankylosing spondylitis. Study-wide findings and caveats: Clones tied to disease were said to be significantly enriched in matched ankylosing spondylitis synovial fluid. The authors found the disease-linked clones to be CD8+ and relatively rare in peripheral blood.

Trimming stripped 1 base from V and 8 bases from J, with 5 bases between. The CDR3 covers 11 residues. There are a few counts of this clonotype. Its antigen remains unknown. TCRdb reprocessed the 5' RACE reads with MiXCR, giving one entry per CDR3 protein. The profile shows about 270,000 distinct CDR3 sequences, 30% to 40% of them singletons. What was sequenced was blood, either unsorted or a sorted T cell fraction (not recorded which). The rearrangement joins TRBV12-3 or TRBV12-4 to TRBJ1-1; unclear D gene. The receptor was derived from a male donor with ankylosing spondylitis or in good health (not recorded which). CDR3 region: CASSLGIEAFF. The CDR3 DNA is TGTGCCAGCAGTTTAGGAATCGAAGCTTTCTTT.